This T cell receptor beta chain was obtained from a study of blood T cell repertoires in COVID-19. The wider study: The analysed material was cDNA or gDNA that came from T cells, B-cell-depleted T cells, or PBMCs.

Authors' data handling: Cell counts per sample came from amplifying reference gene primers. The repertoire was sequenced with immunoSEQ multiplex PCR; TCRdb's copy has only in-frame clones and lacks some. The V and J calls and clone size come from that table; D and trimming were worked out from the DNA. The sample contains 30,000 to 40,000 clones, 90% of which appear only once. V lost 3 bases, J lost 7 bases, and 7 bases lay in between. This CDR3 comprises 12 residues. Germline CDR1 is MGHRA and CDR2 is YSYEKL. Source material: peripheral blood. The V call is TRBV4-1, the J call TRBJ2-1; D remains ambiguous. This sequence originates from a man in his sixties with active or convalescent COVID-19. Here the CDR3 DNA reads TGCGCCAGCAGCCACCAGGCTAATGAGCAGTTCTTC. Its translation: CASSHQANEQFF.